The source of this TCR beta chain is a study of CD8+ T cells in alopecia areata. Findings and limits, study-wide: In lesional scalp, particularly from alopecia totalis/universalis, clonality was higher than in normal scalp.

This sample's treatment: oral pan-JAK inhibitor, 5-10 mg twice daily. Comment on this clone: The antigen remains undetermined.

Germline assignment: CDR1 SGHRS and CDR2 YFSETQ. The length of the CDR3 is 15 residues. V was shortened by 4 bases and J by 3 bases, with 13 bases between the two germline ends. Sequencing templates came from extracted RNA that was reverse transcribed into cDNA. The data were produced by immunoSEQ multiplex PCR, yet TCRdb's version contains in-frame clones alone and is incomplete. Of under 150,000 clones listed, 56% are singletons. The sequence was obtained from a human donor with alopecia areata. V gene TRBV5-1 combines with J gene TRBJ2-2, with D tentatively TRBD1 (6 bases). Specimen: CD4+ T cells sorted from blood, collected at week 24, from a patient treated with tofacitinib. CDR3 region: CASSLGAGDTGELFF. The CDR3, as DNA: TGCGCCAGCAGCCTCGGAGCAGGGGACACCGGGGAGCTGTTTTTT.